This T cell receptor (beta chain) was recorded in a study of T-cell reconstitution after alpha-beta-depleted transplantation in children. V gave up 2 bases and J gave up 13 bases, with 18 bases separating them. The CDR3 is 15 amino acids. The germline V gene encodes CDR1 SGHAT and CDR2 FQNNGV. Study-wide results and caveats: Reportedly, roughly two months post-transplant, alpha-beta T cells arose from several hundred expanded graft clones. A year had passed since transplant, and T-cell counts and diversity by then came mostly from newly produced T cells. From surviving recipient T cells and thymic progenitors came the high day-60 TCRbeta diversity observed in some patients.

Unique molecular identifiers tagged the TCRbeta library. TCRdb ran MiXCR on the PCR reads and lists one entry per CDR3 protein. The data contain around 300,000 distinct CDR3 sequences, roughly 12% of them singletons. This clonotype was recorded at least ten times. Its antigen is still unknown. The material was peripheral blood, obtained 180 days after TCRalphabeta/CD19-depleted stem cell transplant. This chain links TRBV11-2 with TRBJ1-6, with D perhaps matching TRBD1 (6 bases). The receptor's source is a male patient between 2 and 15 years old who had a stem cell transplant for chronic granulomatous disease, so the T cells may come from the graft donor. DNA for the CDR3: TGTGCCAGCAGCTTAATGAGAGGGGGTTCATCCCCCCTCCACTTT. As protein: CASSLMRGGSSPLHF.